A single sample is the source of the 26 T cell receptor beta chains below, sequenced in a study of shared clonotypes between healthy human individuals (dated by TCRdb to about 2020). The library was generated by the immunoSEQ multiplex PCR assay. What TCRdb holds here is the immuneACCESS table cut down to in-frame rearrangements. Part of the clones is not present; checked against another copy, under half of the missing clones reflect an unresolved V gene, and the others are unexplained. The sample profile shows around 1.1 million clones; 60% to 85% of them were found once. The ten largest clones represent 0.7% to 0.95% of the sample. The sequenced sample consisted of memory CD4+ T cells from PBMCs. What this sample's cell subset or site label stands for: CD45RA-negative fraction. These receptors originate from a young man in good health. Some clones in this sample may be carry-over from other donors' samples.

In the case of this clone: The same CDR3 arises from other DNA sequences in this sample as well. This chain uses TRBV2 with TRBJ2-5, with 8 nucleotides matching TRBD1. The CDR3 has 12 residues. The V gene's germline CDR1 is SNHLY and CDR2 FYNNEI. Trimming at V came to 6 bases and at J to 5 bases, leaving 2 bases not matched to a gene. The CDR3 bases are TGTGCCAGCAGCCGGGACAGGGAGACCCAGTACTTC. This translates into CASSRDRETQYF.

The V and J genes are TRBV6-1 and TRBJ1-1, with TRBD1 as a possible D gene (6 bases). CDR1 is MNHNS and CDR2 is SASEGT in the germline V gene. Trimming cost V 1 base and J 6 bases, with 15 bases left between them. The CDR3 is made up of 15 amino acids. CDR3 nucleotides: TGTGCCAGCAGTGAAGTTGGGGGGGCGCGCGCTGAAGCTTTCTTT. Encoded protein: CASSEVGGARAEAFF.

CDR3 sequence reads: CASSLAGQRLAGGFF. DNA for the CDR3: TGCGCCAGCAGCTTGGCCGGACAGCGACTAGCGGGTGGATTCTTC. The V and J genes are TRBV5-1 and TRBJ2-1; 10 bases are a match to TRBD2. The CDR3 has 15 amino acids. In germline, CDR1 is SGHRS, CDR2 YFSETQ. V trimming: 0 bases; J trimming: 16 bases; junction bases outside the gene matches: 13.

The chain employs TRBV5-1 and TRBJ1-1; D call uncertain. The germline gives CDR1 SGHRS, CDR2 YFSETQ. Trimming removed 4 bases at V and 1 base at J, with 14 bases between. The CDR3 extends over 15 amino acids. For the CDR3, the DNA is TGCGCCAGCAGCCCTAGCCCCTCAACGAACACTGAAGCTTTCTTT. This encodes CASSPSPSTNTEAFF.

This chain links TRBV7-2 with TRBJ2-1; 8 bases are shared with TRBD1. The CDR3 has 12 amino acids. CDR1 SGHTA and CDR2 FQGNSA come from the germline V gene. With V trimmed by 5 bases and J by 12 bases, 6 bases remained unmatched. The CDR3 protein is CASSAGQGGQFF. DNA for the CDR3: TGTGCCAGCAGCGCAGGACAGGGAGGGCAGTTCTTC.

For this clone: Distinct nucleotide sequences in the sample also encode this CDR3. The rearrangement uses TRBV29-1 and TRBJ1-2, with no clear D. Per germline, CDR1 SQVTM and CDR2 ANQGSEA. This CDR3 contains 15 residues. Trimming took 2 bases from V and 0 from J, leaving 13 bases between them. CDR3 bases: TGCAGCGTTGAACCGTGGTTTGGGACTAACTATGGCTACACCTTC. It specifies CSVEPWFGTNYGYTF.

This sequence joins TRBV4-1 and TRBJ2-5; unclear D gene. Germline loops: CDR1 MGHRA, CDR2 YSYEKL. V gave up 6 bases and J gave up 4 bases, with 18 bases separating them. The CDR3 is 15 residues long. The chain's CDR3 is CASRQTDYRLETQYF. DNA for the CDR3: TGCGCCAGCAGACAAACGGATTACAGATTAGAGACCCAGTACTTC.

The J gene is TRBJ1-1, the V gene TRBV6-5; 7 bases align to TRBD1. The V and J ends lost 4 bases and 3 bases, in that order; junction bases with no gene match: 5. The germline V gene has CDR1 MNHEY and CDR2 SVGAGI. The CDR3 is 14 amino acids. The CDR3 sequence is CASSSTGTDTEAFF. The CDR3 DNA reads TGTGCCAGCAGTTCGACAGGGACCGACACTGAAGCTTTCTTT.

This chain links TRBV5-1 with TRBJ2-1, with unresolved D. The germline gives CDR1 SGHRS, CDR2 YFSETQ. The length of the CDR3 is 14 residues. V lost 0 bases to trimming and J lost 6 bases, with 10 bases between them. The CDR3 DNA sequence: TGCGCCAGCAGCTTGGCCGCCACCAGCAATGAGCAGTTCTTC. Translating gives CASSLAATSNEQFF.

This chain uses TRBV7-3 with TRBJ2-1; D may be TRBD1 (5 bases). The germline V gene encodes CDR1 SGHTA and CDR2 FQGTGA. The CDR3 totals 14 residues. V lost 1 base and J 5 bases, leaving 9 bases between the germline ends. CDR3 loop: CASSLIGQNNEQFF. For the CDR3, the DNA is TGTGCCAGCAGCTTAATTGGACAAAACAATGAGCAGTTCTTC.

J is TRBJ1-1 and V is TRBV27; D is possibly TRBD1 (5 bases). This CDR3 has 14 amino acids. The germline V and J ends were trimmed by 3 bases and 4 bases, with 12 bases remaining between them. Germline V gene lookup returns CDR1 MNHEY and CDR2 SMNVEV (reference sequence). The CDR3 loop is CASSLAGPGTEAFF. Here the CDR3 DNA reads TGTGCCAGCAGTTTGGCGGGGCCTGGCACTGAAGCTTTCTTT.

The chain employs TRBV18 and TRBJ1-5; D is uncertain. The V gene lost 10 bases and the J gene lost 5 bases, with 15 bases spanning the gap. CDR3 length: 13 residues. CDR1 and CDR2 (germline): KGHSH, LQKENI. The CDR3 here is CATTPSWDQPQHF. Written as DNA, the CDR3 is TGTGCCACCACACCAAGTTGGGATCAGCCCCAGCATTTT. Based on the CDR3 plus reference TRBV18 and TRBJ1-5, the full variable domain is NAGVMQNPRHLVRRRGQEARLRCSPMKGHSHVYWYRQLPEEGLKFMVYLQKENIIDESGMPKERFSAEFPKEGPSILRIQQVVRGDSAAYFCATTPSWDQPQHFGDGTRLSIL.

A note on this clone: This may stem from a read error, because a much larger clone lies one nucleotide away. Other DNA sequences in this specimen translate into the identical CDR3. The rearrangement uses TRBV11-2 and TRBJ1-1; D is uncertain. The CDR3 sequence is 13 residues long. Trimming removed 1 base from V and 1 base from J, with 4 bases in between. In germline, CDR1 is SGHAT, CDR2 FQNNGV. The chain's CDR3 is CASSLGRNTEAFF. For the CDR3, the DNA is TGTGCCAGCAGCTTAGGCAGGAACACTGAAGCTTTCTTT.

The chain recombines TRBV15 with TRBJ2-7, with a possible D match to TRBD2 (6 bases). The length of the CDR3 is 16 residues. Looked up from germline, CDR1 is LNHNV and CDR2 is YYDKDF (reference sequence). The germline V and J ends were trimmed by 1 base and 6 bases, with 19 bases remaining between them. CDR3 amino acids: CATSRAQRGFDGEQYF. The CDR3 nucleotides read TGTGCCACCAGCAGAGCTCAACGGGGGTTCGACGGCGAGCAGTACTTC.

The CDR3 DNA reads as TGTGCCAGCAGATACGGGGGCTCCTACGAGCAGTACTTC. Encoded protein: CASRYGGSYEQYF. The V call is TRBV6-6, the J call TRBJ2-7, with a possible D match to TRBD2 (6 bases). The CDR3 sequence is 13 residues long. V was cut by 6 bases and J by 0 bases, with 9 bases left in between. Looked up from germline, CDR1 is MNHNY and CDR2 is SVGAGI (reference sequence).

This chain uses TRBV28 with TRBJ2-5; D unclear. V dropped 5 bases and J dropped 3 bases, with 19 bases sitting between them. The CDR3 contains 16 residues. Germline V gives CDR1 MDHEN, CDR2 SYDVKM. The CDR3 sequence: CASSPLGLGPEETQYF. In nucleotides, the CDR3 is TGTGCCAGCAGTCCCCTGGGTCTCGGACCGGAAGAGACCCAGTACTTC.

This clone has just one count. The chain is built from TRBV5-1 and TRBJ2-1; 9 bases agree with TRBD1. From germline, CDR1 is SGHRS and CDR2 YFSETQ. This CDR3 is 15 amino acids long. Trimming cost V 2 bases and J 6 bases; bases outside gene matches: 6. This chain's CDR3 is CASSFRDRVINEQFF. The CDR3 nucleotides are TGCGCCAGCAGCTTCCGGGACAGGGTAATCAATGAGCAGTTCTTC.

Comment on this clone: This sequence may be a read error, since a much larger clone differs from it by one base. In the same sample, other DNA sequences code for this CDR3. The chain carries TRBV5-1 and TRBJ2-7; 7 bases line up with TRBD2. From germline, CDR1 is SGHRS and CDR2 YFSETQ. CDR3 length: 15 residues. Losses at the gene ends were 4 bases for V and 6 bases for J; bases not matched to a gene: 13. CDR3 in DNA: TGCGCCAGCAGCCCCGGGGGAGCGGGGCTAGGCGAGCAGTACTTC. It yields the protein CASSPGGAGLGEQYF.

This clone occurred once. The chain couples TRBV29-1 to TRBJ1-1; the D gene is possibly TRBD1 (6 bases). CDR3 length: 13 amino acids. The V gene lost 7 bases and the J gene lost 1 base, with 13 bases spanning the gap. Germline V gene lookup returns CDR1 SQVTM and CDR2 ANQGSEA. The CDR3 nucleotides are TGCAGCGGCTGCGGACAGCCGAACACTGAAGCTTTCTTT. This sequence encodes CSGCGQPNTEAFF.

J is TRBJ2-1 and V is TRBV5-4; the match to TRBD2 covers 7 bases. The CDR3 is 16 amino acids. CDR1 and CDR2 (germline): SGHNT, YYREEE (reference sequence). V lost 4 bases, J lost 1 base, and 8 bases stayed unmatched. Here the CDR3 reads CASSPLSGKSYNEQFF. The CDR3, as DNA: TGTGCCAGCAGCCCCTTGAGCGGGAAATCCTACAATGAGCAGTTCTTC.

This clone was counted once. The chain uses TRBV11-2 and TRBJ2-2; D is possibly TRBD1 (5 bases). Trimming shortened V by 3 bases and J by 5 bases, and 7 bases separated the two germline ends. The germline V gene has CDR1 SGHAT and CDR2 FQNNGV. The CDR3 sequence is 13 residues long. The DNA of the CDR3 is TGTGCCAGCAGCTTTCCAGGGACCGGGGAGCTGTTTTTT. Encoded protein: CASSFPGTGELFF.

This chain links TRBV5-1 with TRBJ2-7; D remains ambiguous. Germline V gives CDR1 SGHRS, CDR2 YFSETQ. V gave up 4 bases and J gave up 0 bases, with 5 bases separating them. The CDR3 length is 12 residues. The CDR3 region is CASSRTSYEQYF. CDR3 bases: TGCGCCAGCAGCCGGACCTCCTACGAGCAGTACTTC.

In this sample, this clone turned up once. The rearrangement uses TRBV5-1 and TRBJ2-3; TRBD1 or TRBD2 may be the D gene (5 bases each). Germline-derived CDR1 and CDR2 are SGHRS and YFSETQ. V was pared by 5 bases and J by 6 bases, with 10 bases between. The CDR3 runs 12 residues. CDR3 amino acids: CASRLEGDTQYF. CDR3 bases: TGCGCCAGCAGGCTAGAGGGGGATACGCAGTATTTT.

The CDR3 is CASSESYNSAVRGYTF. The CDR3 nucleotides are TGCGCCAGCAGTGAGTCATACAACAGCGCGGTTCGTGGCTACACCTTC. The V and J genes are TRBV10-1 and TRBJ1-2, with no clear D. This CDR3 has 16 residues. The germline V gene encodes CDR1 WNHNN and CDR2 SYGVQD (reference sequence). V was cut by 0 bases and J by 7 bases, with 18 bases left in between.

This clone turned up a few times. The V gene is TRBV28, the J gene TRBJ2-5, with a weak D call TRBD2 (5 bases). Matching the DNA end better, TRBJ2-7 makes the J call doubtful. Per germline, CDR1 MDHEN and CDR2 SYDVKM. The CDR3 contains 14 residues. This CDR3 is CASSPLSGAYEQYF. CDR3 nucleotide sequence: TGTGCCAGCAGTCCCTTGTCCGGGGCCTACGAGCAGTACTTC.

CDR3 DNA: TGTGCCAGCAGAAGGCTAGCGGGAAACCCAGATACGCAGTATTTT. Translation: CASRRLAGNPDTQYF. V is TRBV2 and J is TRBJ2-3, with TRBD2 matching 9 bases. Germline V gives CDR1 SNHLY, CDR2 FYNNEI. J was trimmed by 4 bases and V by 6 bases; bases with no gene match: 8. The CDR3 runs 15 residues.